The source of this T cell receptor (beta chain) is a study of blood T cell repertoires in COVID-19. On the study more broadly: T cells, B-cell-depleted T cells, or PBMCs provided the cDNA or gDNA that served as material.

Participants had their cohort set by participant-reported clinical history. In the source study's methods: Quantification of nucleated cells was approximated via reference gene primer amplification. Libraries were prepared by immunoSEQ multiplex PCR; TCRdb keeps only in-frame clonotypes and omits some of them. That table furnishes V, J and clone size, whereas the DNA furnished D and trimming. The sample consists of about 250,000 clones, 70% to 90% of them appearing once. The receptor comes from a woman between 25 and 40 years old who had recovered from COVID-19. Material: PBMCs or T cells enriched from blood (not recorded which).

CDR3 region: CASSHDGALSSGANVLTF. The CDR3, as DNA: TGTGCCAGCAGCCATGATGGGGCCCTCAGCTCTGGGGCCAACGTCCTGACTTTC. The chain links TRBV7-3 to TRBJ2-6, with D perhaps matching TRBD1 (5 bases). V lost 5 bases and J 0 bases, leaving 17 bases between the germline ends. CDR3 length: 18 amino acids. CDR1 and CDR2 (germline): SGHTA, FQGTGA. The whole variable domain, remainder taken from reference TRBV7-3 and TRBJ2-6, is GAGVSQTPSNKVTEKGKYVELRCDPISGHTALYWYRQSLGQGPEFLIYFQGTGAADDSGLPNDRFFAVRPEGSVSTLKIQRTERGDSAVYLCASSHDGALSSGANVLTFGAGSRLTVL.